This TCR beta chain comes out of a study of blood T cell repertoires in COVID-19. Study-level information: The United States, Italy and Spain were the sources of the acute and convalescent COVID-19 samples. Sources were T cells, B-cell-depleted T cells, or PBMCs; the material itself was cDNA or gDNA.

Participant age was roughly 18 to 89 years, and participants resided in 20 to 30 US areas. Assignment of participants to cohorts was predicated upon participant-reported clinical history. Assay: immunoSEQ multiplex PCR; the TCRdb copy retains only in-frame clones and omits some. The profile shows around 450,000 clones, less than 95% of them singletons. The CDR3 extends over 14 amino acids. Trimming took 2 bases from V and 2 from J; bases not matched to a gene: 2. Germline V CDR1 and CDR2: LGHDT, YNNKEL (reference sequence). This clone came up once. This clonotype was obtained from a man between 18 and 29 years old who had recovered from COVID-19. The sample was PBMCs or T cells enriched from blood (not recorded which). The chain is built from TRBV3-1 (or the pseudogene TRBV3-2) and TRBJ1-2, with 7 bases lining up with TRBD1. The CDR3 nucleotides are TGTGCCAGCAGCCAAAAACAGGGGAACTATGGCTACACCTTC. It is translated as CASSQKQGNYGYTF.